The clone carrying this T cell receptor beta chain has only one observation. Profiling relied on immunoSEQ multiplex PCR, and the TCRdb table lists in-frame clones only, not all of them. This table has 200,000 to 300,000 clones, 88% appearing once. This sample was included in a study of blood T cell repertoires in COVID-19. About the research overall: T cells, B-cell-depleted T cells, or PBMCs supplied cDNA or gDNA.

In germline, CDR1 is KGHSH, CDR2 LQKENI. The CDR3 loop spans 15 amino acids. V trimming: 0 bases; J trimming: 8 bases; junction bases outside the gene matches: 4. This rearrangement joins TRBV18 to TRBJ1-4; 9 bases are shared with TRBD1. Sequencing was carried out using PBMCs or T cells enriched from blood (not recorded which). This sequence was found in a woman in her 40s with acute COVID-19. The CDR3 DNA sequence: TGTGCCAGCTCACCACCGTCAGGACAGGGGGAAAAACTGTTTTTT. Amino acid sequence: CASSPPSGQGEKLFF.